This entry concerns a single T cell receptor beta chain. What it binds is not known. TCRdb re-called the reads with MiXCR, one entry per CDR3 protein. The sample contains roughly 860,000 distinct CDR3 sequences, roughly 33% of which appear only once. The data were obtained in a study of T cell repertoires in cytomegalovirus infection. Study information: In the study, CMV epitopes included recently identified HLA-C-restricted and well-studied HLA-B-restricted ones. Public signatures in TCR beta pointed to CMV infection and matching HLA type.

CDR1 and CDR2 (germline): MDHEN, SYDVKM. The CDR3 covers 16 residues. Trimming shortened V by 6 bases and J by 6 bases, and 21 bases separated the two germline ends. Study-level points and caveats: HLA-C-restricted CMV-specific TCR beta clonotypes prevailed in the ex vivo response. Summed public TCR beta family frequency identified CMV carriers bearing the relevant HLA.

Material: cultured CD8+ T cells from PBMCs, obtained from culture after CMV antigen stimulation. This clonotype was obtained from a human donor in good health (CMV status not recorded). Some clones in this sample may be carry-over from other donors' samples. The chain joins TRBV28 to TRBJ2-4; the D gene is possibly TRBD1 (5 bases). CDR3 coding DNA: TGTGCCAGCAGCTGGGGCTTACTGAGGCGGCGAAACATTCAGTACTTC. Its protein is CASSWGLLRRRNIQYF.